These 20 T cell receptor beta chains were all obtained from the same sample, sequenced in a study of molecular identifiers for immune sequencing clone quantification. TCRdb reanalysed the PCR reads using MiXCR and keeps one entry per CDR3 protein. The sample carries approximately 590,000 distinct CDR3 sequences, about 25% recorded once. Sequenced input: naive CD8+ T cells from blood, with Jurkat cell RNA spiked in. Indicated subset: FACS-sorted CD8+CD4-CCR7+CD45RA+ naive T cells. Every receptor here comes from a human donor in good health. Some libraries in this study had Jurkat cell RNA spiked in.

This clonotype was detected ten times or more. The chain combines TRBV12-3 or TRBV12-4 with TRBJ2-5; D not certain. V dropped 3 bases and J dropped 5 bases, with 4 bases sitting between them. The CDR3 is 11 residues long. CDR3 protein: CASSFSETQYF. CDR3 DNA: TGTGCCAGCAGTTTTTCTGAGACCCAGTACTTC.

The J gene is TRBJ1-4, the V gene TRBV4-3; perhaps TRBD1 as D (5 bases). This CDR3 contains 12 residues. From germline, CDR1 is LGHNA and CDR2 YSLEER. V was trimmed by 8 bases and J by 3 bases, leaving 7 bases between them. Here the CDR3 reads CASARANEKLFF. In DNA form, the CDR3 reads TGCGCCAGCGCCAGGGCTAATGAAAAACTGTTTTTT.

The table lists this clonotype with many counts. V usage is TRBV12-3 or TRBV12-4 and J usage is TRBJ2-7; possibly TRBD1 for D (6 bases). Trimming removed 6 bases at V and 4 bases at J, with 7 bases between. The CDR3 has 11 residues. CDR3 bases: TGTGCCAGCAGAACAGGGTACGAGCAGTACTTC. It translates to CASRTGYEQYF.

The sample holds many counts of this clonotype. The rearrangement joins TRBV5-5 to TRBJ2-7; TRBD1 or TRBD2 may be the D gene (5 bases each). The V end lost 4 bases, the J end lost 2 bases, and 7 bases lay between the germline ends. This CDR3 has 12 amino acids. CDR1 is SGHKS, CDR2 YYEKEE, per germline (reference sequence). The CDR3 region is CASSRGAYEQYF. CDR3 bases: TGTGCCAGCAGCCGGGGCGCCTACGAGCAGTACTTC.

This clonotype was counted only a few times. This rearrangement joins TRBV5-1 to TRBJ2-1, with a possible D match to TRBD1 (6 bases). V lost 3 bases to trimming and J lost 5 bases, with 18 bases between them. The length of the CDR3 is 16 residues. The germline V gene encodes CDR1 SGHRS and CDR2 YFSETQ. For the CDR3, the DNA is TGCGCCAGCAGCTGGACAGCCCCTGGGCCCCACAATGAGCAGTTCTTC. Translated: CASSWTAPGPHNEQFF.

This clonotype turned up a few times. V is TRBV25-1 and J is TRBJ1-6; 9 positions match TRBD1. CDR1 is MGHDK and CDR2 is SYGVNS in the germline V gene. After removal of 4 bases from V and 10 bases from J, the junction contained 8 bases not matched to a gene. The CDR3 sequence is 15 residues long. The CDR3 bases are TGTGCCAGCAGTGCGCCGGGACAGGGCGTCTCACCCCTCCACTTT. This codes for CASSAPGQGVSPLHF.

This clonotype was seen a handful of times. The genes are TRBV20-1 and TRBJ2-5; 14 bases line up with TRBD2. The germline V gene encodes CDR1 DFQATT and CDR2 SNEGSKA (reference sequence). With V trimmed by 6 bases and J by 2 bases, 8 bases remained unmatched. The CDR3 has 16 residues. The CDR3 nucleotides are TGCAGTGCCCCGGGACTAGCGGGGGTCGATCAAGAGACCCAGTACTTC. Translation: CSAPGLAGVDQETQYF.

This clonotype was observed at least ten times. The rearrangement links TRBV5-6 to TRBJ1-5; tentative D call: TRBD1 (5 bases). This CDR3 spans 15 amino acids. V was cut by 4 bases and J by 0 bases, with 11 bases left in between. Germline-derived CDR1 and CDR2 are SGHDT and YYEEEE. In nucleotides, the CDR3 is TGTGCCAGCAGCCCAGGACAACTTAGCAATCAGCCCCAGCATTTT. It is translated as CASSPGQLSNQPQHF.

This clonotype was picked up many times. V and J are TRBV5-1 and TRBJ1-1, with 7 bases aligning to TRBD1. The CDR3 sequence is 14 residues long. Germline CDR1 reads SGHRS; CDR2 reads YFSETQ. Unmatched junction bases numbered 11, after V lost 7 bases and J lost 5 bases. DNA of the CDR3: TGCGCCAGCCATGGACAGGCGGCTGGTACTGAAGCTTTCTTT. Translated, it gives CASHGQAAGTEAFF.

The chain combines TRBV20-1 with TRBJ1-1, with D maybe TRBD1 (6 bases). The V and J ends lost 6 bases and 6 bases respectively, with 14 bases between them. CDR1 is DFQATT and CDR2 is SNEGSKA in the germline V gene (reference sequence). There are 12 residues in the CDR3. The CDR3 here is CSAITGPSEAFF. CDR3 DNA sequence: TGCAGTGCAATCACAGGGCCCTCTGAAGCTTTCTTT.

The chain recombines TRBV9 with TRBJ2-5; the D is unclear. CDR3 length equals 15 residues. CDR1 and CDR2 from the germline V gene are SGDLS and YYNGEE. The germline V and J ends were trimmed by 4 bases and 3 bases, with 16 bases remaining between them. CDR3 sequence (DNA): TGTGCCAGCAGCTCAAGAGGAACAGAGAAAGAGACCCAGTACTTC. Translation: CASSSRGTEKETQYF. Drawing the rest from reference TRBV9 and TRBJ2-5, the complete variable domain is DSGVTQTPKHLITATGQRVTLRCSPRSGDLSVYWYQQSLDQGLQFLIQYYNGEERAKGNILERFSAQQFPDLHSELNLSSLELGDSALYFCASSSRGTEKETQYFGPGTRLLVL.

V is TRBV20-1 and J is TRBJ1-1; 7 bases are a match to TRBD1. CDR1 and CDR2 (germline): DFQATT, SNEGSKA (reference sequence). The CDR3 totals 16 residues. Trimming cost V 1 base and J 0 bases; bases outside gene matches: 8. CDR3 sequence reads: CSARGRPGGMNTEAFF. The CDR3 nucleotides read TGCAGTGCTAGAGGACGCCCAGGGGGGATGAACACTGAAGCTTTCTTT.

This clonotype has ten or more counts. The rearrangement joins TRBV14 to TRBJ1-1; unclear D gene. Germline V CDR1 and CDR2: SGHDN, FVKESK. The CDR3 spans 13 residues. Trimming took off 2 bases at V and 4 bases at J, with 8 bases between the two ends. This CDR3 is CASSQILGTEAFF. The CDR3 DNA reads TGTGCCAGCAGCCAAATTCTAGGCACTGAAGCTTTCTTT.

Ten or more counts support this clonotype. The chain couples TRBV4-1 to TRBJ2-3, with D maybe TRBD2 (7 bases). Germline CDR1 MGHRA, CDR2 YSYEKL. This CDR3 region has 17 residues. Trimming removed 1 base from V and 2 bases from J, with 16 bases in between. The CDR3: CASSQVGGGLDTDTQYF. The CDR3, as DNA: TGCGCCAGCAGCCAAGTAGGGGGAGGGCTTGACACAGATACGCAGTATTTT.

The V call is TRBV6-5, the J call TRBJ2-3; D is perhaps TRBD2 (6 bases). Germline CDR1 and CDR2: MNHEY and SVGAGI. This CDR3 comprises 15 residues. Trimming cost V 0 bases and J 2 bases, with 9 bases left between them. CDR3 in DNA: TGTGCCAGCAGTTACTCGGCGGACTACACAGATACGCAGTATTTT. Protein sequence: CASSYSADYTDTQYF.

A few counts support this clonotype. This sequence joins TRBV27 and TRBJ1-3, with 10 bases fitting TRBD1. J lost 5 bases, V lost 3 bases, and 4 bases had no gene match. Per germline, CDR1 MNHEY and CDR2 SMNVEV (reference sequence). The CDR3 is 15 residues long. This CDR3 is CASSFRQGARNTIYF. DNA of the CDR3: TGTGCCAGCAGTTTCCGACAGGGGGCAAGAAACACCATATATTTT.

This clonotype was seen at least ten times. This rearrangement joins TRBV7-2 to TRBJ1-4, with D possibly TRBD1 on 5 matching bases. The CDR3 runs 15 residues. Per the germline V gene, CDR1 is SGHTA and CDR2 is FQGNSA. The ends were cut back, 1 base at V and 8 bases at J, with 14 bases in the middle. CDR3 nucleotide sequence: TGTGCCAGCAGCTTAGTTCTGGACACGGGGGAAAAACTGTTTTTT. Amino acid sequence: CASSLVLDTGEKLFF.

This clonotype has a count of ten or more. The chain combines TRBV11-2 with TRBJ2-1; 9 bases map to TRBD1. J lost 9 bases, V lost 4 bases, and 13 bases had no gene match. The CDR3 totals 16 residues. CDR1 is SGHAT and CDR2 is FQNNGV in the germline V gene. The CDR3 region is CASSSPGTGNLGEQFF. The CDR3 DNA reads as TGTGCCAGCAGCTCACCCGGGACAGGGAATTTAGGTGAGCAGTTCTTC.

In this sample, this clonotype turned up a few times. DNA for the CDR3: TGTGCCAGCAGCTACGGGACTAGCGGGAGGAATGAGCAGTTCTTC. This encodes CASSYGTSGRNEQFF. The gene calls are TRBV7-9 and TRBJ2-1; 15 nucleotides agree with TRBD2. CDR3 length equals 15 residues. The V gene's germline CDR1 is SEHNR and CDR2 FQNEAQ (reference sequence). J was trimmed by 7 bases and V by 4 bases; bases with no gene match: 2.

The chain uses TRBV19 and TRBJ2-1, with D unresolved. The V gene lost 1 base and the J gene lost 5 bases, with 9 bases spanning the gap. CDR3 length: 14 amino acids. Germline V gene lookup returns CDR1 LNHDA and CDR2 SQIVND (reference sequence). The CDR3 is CASSIVASHNEQFF. CDR3 in DNA: TGTGCCAGTAGTATAGTAGCCAGCCACAATGAGCAGTTCTTC.